The clone carrying this T cell receptor beta chain has just one count. The authors reverse transcribed roughly 0.45 to 1 ug RNA with random hexamers. TCRdb fed the immunoSEQ multiplex PCR reads into MiXCR, producing one record per CDR3 protein. The sample holds 55,000 to 75,000 distinct CDR3 sequences, 85% to 95% seen once. The data are from a study of CD8 T cells in Susac syndrome. Across the study: Susac syndrome patients were untreated, on corticosteroids with some adding intravenous immunoglobulin, or on intravenous immunoglobulin only.

V gave up 3 bases and J gave up 2 bases; unmatched junction bases: 3. This CDR3 is built from 14 residues. In germline, CDR1 is MDHEN, CDR2 SYDVKM. Sequencing of TCR beta covered CD8+ and CD4+ T cells obtained from blood. This TCR was sampled from a human donor with Susac syndrome. The sample taken for sequencing was CD4+ T cells from PBMCs. The V call is TRBV28, the J call TRBJ1-2; 7 bases map to TRBD1. The CDR3 loop is CASSLKQGNYGYTF. CDR3 sequence (DNA): TGTGCCAGCAGTTTGAAACAGGGGAACTATGGCTACACCTTC.